This T cell receptor beta chain was recovered during a study of blood T cell repertoires in COVID-19. Methods used by the authors: From reference gene primer amplification, estimates of nucleated cell counts were derived. Profiling relied on immunoSEQ multiplex PCR, and the TCRdb table lists in-frame clones only, not all of them. V and J calls and clone size are copied from that table; D and trimming were computed from the DNA. The sample yields about 140,000 clones, 88% seen once. The V and J ends lost 3 bases and 5 bases, in that order; junction bases with no gene match: 7. CDR3 length: 14 residues. The germline gives CDR1 MNHEY, CDR2 SMNVEV (reference sequence).

The gene calls are TRBV27 and TRBJ2-7; the match to TRBD2 covers 7 bases. The TCR comes from a man in his 60s with active or convalescent COVID-19. Material for sequencing was peripheral blood. This CDR3 is CASSFPGRIDEQYF. In DNA, the CDR3 is TGTGCCAGCAGTTTCCCCGGGAGGATCGACGAGCAGTACTTC.